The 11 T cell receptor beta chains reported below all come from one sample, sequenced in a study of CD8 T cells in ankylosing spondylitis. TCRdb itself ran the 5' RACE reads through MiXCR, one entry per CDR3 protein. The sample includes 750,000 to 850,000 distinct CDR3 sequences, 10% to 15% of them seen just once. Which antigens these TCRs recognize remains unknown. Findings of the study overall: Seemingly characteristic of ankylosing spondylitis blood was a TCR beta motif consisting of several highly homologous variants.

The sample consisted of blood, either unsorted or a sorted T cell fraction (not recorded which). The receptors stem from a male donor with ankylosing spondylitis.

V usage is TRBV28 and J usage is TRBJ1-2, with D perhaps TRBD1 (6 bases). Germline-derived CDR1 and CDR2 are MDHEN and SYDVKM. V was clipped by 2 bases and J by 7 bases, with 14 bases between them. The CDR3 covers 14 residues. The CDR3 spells CASSLGHRDGGYTF. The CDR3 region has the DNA TGTGCCAGCAGTTTAGGCCACAGGGACGGTGGCTACACCTTC.

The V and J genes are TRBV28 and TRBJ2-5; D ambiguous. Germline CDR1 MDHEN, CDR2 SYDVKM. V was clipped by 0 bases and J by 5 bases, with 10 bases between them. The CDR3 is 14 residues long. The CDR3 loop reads CASSLWPELETQYF. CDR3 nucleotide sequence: TGTGCCAGCAGTTTATGGCCGGAGTTGGAGACCCAGTACTTC.

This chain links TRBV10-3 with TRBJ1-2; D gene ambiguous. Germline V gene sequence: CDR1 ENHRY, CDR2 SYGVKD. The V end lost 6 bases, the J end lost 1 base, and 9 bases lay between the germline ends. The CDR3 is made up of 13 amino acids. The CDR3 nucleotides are TGTGCCATCAGGACCCTGGGTAACTATGGCTACACCTTC. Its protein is CAIRTLGNYGYTF.

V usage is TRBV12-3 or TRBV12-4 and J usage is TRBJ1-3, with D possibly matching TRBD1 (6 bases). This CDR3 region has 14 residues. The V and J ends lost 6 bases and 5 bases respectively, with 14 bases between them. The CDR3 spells CASSSNGGRNTIYF. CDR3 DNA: TGTGCCAGCAGCTCAAACGGGGGGCGAAACACCATATATTTT.

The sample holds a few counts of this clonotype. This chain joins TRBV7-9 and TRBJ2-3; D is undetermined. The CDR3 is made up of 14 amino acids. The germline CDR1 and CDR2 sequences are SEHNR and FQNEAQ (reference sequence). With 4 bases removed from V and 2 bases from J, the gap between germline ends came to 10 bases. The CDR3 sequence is CASSSTPVTDTQYF. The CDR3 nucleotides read TGTGCCAGCAGCTCGACACCCGTCACAGATACGCAGTATTTT. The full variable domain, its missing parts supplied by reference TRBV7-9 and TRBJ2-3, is DTGVSQNPRHKITKRGQNVTFRCDPISEHNRLYWYRQTLGQGPEFLTYFQNEAQLEKSRLLSDRFSAERPKGSFSTLEIQRTEQGDSAMYLCASSSTPVTDTQYFGPGTRLTVL.

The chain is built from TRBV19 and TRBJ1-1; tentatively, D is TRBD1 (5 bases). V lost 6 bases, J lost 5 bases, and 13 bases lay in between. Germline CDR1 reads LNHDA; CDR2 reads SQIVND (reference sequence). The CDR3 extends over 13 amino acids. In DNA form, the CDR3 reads TGTGCCAGTAGCCAGGGAACGAGTACTGAAGCTTTCTTT. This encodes CASSQGTSTEAFF. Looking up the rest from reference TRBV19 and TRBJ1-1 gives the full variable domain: DGGITQSPKYLFRKEGQNVTLSCEQNLNHDAMYWYRQDPGQGLRLIYYSQIVNDFQKGDIAEGYSVSREKKESFPLTVTSAQKNPTAFYLCASSQGTSTEAFFGQGTRLTVV.

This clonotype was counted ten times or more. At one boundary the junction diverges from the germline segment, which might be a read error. CDR3 nucleotides: TGTGCCAGCAGTTTGGGGGCAGGGGGAGAGACCCAGTACTTC. This sequence encodes CASSLGAGGETQYF. The chain recombines TRBV5-1 with TRBJ2-5; 7 nucleotides agree with TRBD1. Germline V gives CDR1 SGHRS, CDR2 YFSETQ. The CDR3 totals 14 residues.

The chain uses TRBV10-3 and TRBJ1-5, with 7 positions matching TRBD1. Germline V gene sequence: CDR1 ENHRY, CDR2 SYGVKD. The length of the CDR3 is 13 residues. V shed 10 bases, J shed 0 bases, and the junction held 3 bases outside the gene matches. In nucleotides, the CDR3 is TGTGCCACCGGGACAGTTAGCAATCAGCCCCAGCATTTT. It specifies CATGTVSNQPQHF.

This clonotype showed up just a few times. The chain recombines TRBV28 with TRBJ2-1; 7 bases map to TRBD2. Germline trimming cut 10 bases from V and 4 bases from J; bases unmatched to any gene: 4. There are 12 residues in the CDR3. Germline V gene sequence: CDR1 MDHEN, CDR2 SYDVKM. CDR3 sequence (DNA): TGTGCCACCCTAGCGGAGTACAATGAGCAGTTCTTC. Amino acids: CATLAEYNEQFF.

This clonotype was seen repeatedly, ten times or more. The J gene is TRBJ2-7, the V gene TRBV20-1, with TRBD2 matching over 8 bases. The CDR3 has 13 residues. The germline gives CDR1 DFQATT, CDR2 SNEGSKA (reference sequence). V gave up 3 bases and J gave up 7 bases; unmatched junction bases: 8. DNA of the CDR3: TGCAGTGCTAGCGGGAGGGCTGTGAAAGAGCAGTACTTC. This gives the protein CSASGRAVKEQYF.

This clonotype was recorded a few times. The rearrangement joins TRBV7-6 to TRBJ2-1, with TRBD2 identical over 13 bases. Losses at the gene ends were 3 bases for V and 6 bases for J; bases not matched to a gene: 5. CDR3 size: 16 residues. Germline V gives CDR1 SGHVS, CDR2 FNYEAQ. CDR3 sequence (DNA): TGTGCCAGCAGCTTCTGGACTAGCGGGGGCCGCAATGAGCAGTTCTTC. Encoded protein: CASSFWTSGGRNEQFF.